A selection of T cell receptor beta chains follows, all from one sample in a study of T cells in placental villitis. This table comes from immunoSEQ multiplex PCR, and its TCRdb copy is limited to in-frame clones, with some not included. The sample comprises about 2,000 clones, 82% of which are singletons, and approximately 11% rests with the top ten. Sequenced sample: placental tissue containing maternal and fetal cells. The receptor set was obtained from a human patient with villitis of unknown etiology; the placental T cells may come from both mother and fetus. Each CDR3 is given with its conserved first and last residue. D genes are given only for firm matches. Only part of the rows carry a size: once, few, many, or a class if the clone is expanded.

v_call,clone_size,j_call,d_call,cdr3_nt,cdr3_aa
TRBV7-9,.,TRBJ1-5,.,TGTGCCAGTAGCTTTTCCAATTATAGCAATCAGCCCCAGCATTTT,CASSFSNYSNQPQHF
TRBV19,.,TRBJ1-6,.,TGTGCCAGTAGTATTGGGGGTGGTTCACCCCTCCACTTT,CASSIGGGSPLHF
TRBV12-3/TRBV12-4,.,TRBJ2-7,.,TGTGCCAGCAGTCTCCTGGGCCCGGAGCAGTACTTC,CASSLLGPEQYF
TRBV15,.,TRBJ2-2,TRBD1,TGTGCCACCAGCAGATCTCCCGGGACAGGGAACACCGGGGAGCTGTTTTTT,CATSRSPGTGNTGELFF
TRBV3-1/TRBV3-2,.,TRBJ1-5,.,TGTGCCAGCAGCCAACGGGGAGGGGATCAGCCCCAGCATTTT,CASSQRGGDQPQHF
TRBV24-1,.,TRBJ2-7,.,TGTGCCACCAGTGATTCCCAGGGCGACCCGGCCTCCGAGCAGTACTTC,CATSDSQGDPASEQYF
TRBV2,.,TRBJ1-5,TRBD1,TGTGCCAGCACCCGGGACAGGGGTTGGAGCAATCAGCCCCAGCATTTT,CASTRDRGWSNQPQHF
TRBV27,.,TRBJ1-1,.,TGTGCCAGCAGGGGGACCTTGGGCACTGAAGCTTTCTTT,CASRGTLGTEAFF
TRBV5-1,.,TRBJ2-1,TRBD2,TGCGCCAGCAGCTTGATGGGCGGGAGCAACAATGAGCAGTTCTTC,CASSLMGGSNNEQFF
TRBV6-5,.,TRBJ1-1,.,TGTGCCAGCAGTTACTTCGGGGACATTGAAGCTTTCTTT,CASSYFGDIEAFF
TRBV28,.,TRBJ2-7,.,TGTGCCAGCAGTTTAACAGAGGGGCAGTACTTC,CASSLTEGQYF
TRBV28,.,TRBJ1-2,TRBD1,TGTGCCAGCAGTTTTCAGGGGGGCGACTATGGCTACACCTTC,CASSFQGGDYGYTF
TRBV19,.,TRBJ2-5,.,TGTGCCAGTAGTATAGGCTCAACCCTCAGCGGAGAGACCCAGTACTTC,CASSIGSTLSGETQYF
TRBV28,.,TRBJ2-1,TRBD2,TGTGCCAGCAGTTTTAGCGTATCGCGGGAGAGAATATACAATGAGCAGTTCTTC,CASSFSVSRERIYNEQFF
TRBV7-3,.,TRBJ2-2,TRBD2,TGTGCCAGCAGCCCTAGCGGCCCAAACACCGGGGAGCTGTTTTTT,CASSPSGPNTGELFF
TRBV9,.,TRBJ2-5,.,TGTGCCAGCAGCCCGGGGCCTGGGATGGAGACCCAGTACTTC,CASSPGPGMETQYF
TRBV28,.,TRBJ2-1,TRBD2,TGTGCCAGCAGTCCGTGGGAGGGCCGAGTAAATGAGCAGTTCTTC,CASSPWEGRVNEQFF
TRBV3-1/TRBV3-2,.,TRBJ2-3,.,TGTGCCAGCAGCCAAGAAGGCGCGGTCGGCACGGATACGCAGTATTTT,CASSQEGAVGTDTQYF
TRBV28,.,TRBJ2-7,TRBD1,TGTGCCAGCAAACGGACAGGGACCTACGAGCAGTACTTC,CASKRTGTYEQYF
TRBV28,.,TRBJ2-7,.,TGTGTAAGCGGACAGTCGCTCTACGAGCAGTACTTC,CVSGQSLYEQYF
TRBV29-1,.,TRBJ2-3,.,TGCAGCGTTGAACAGGGCACAGATACGCAGTATTTT,CSVEQGTDTQYF
TRBV6-4,.,TRBJ2-1,.,TGTGCCAGCAGAGCGGGTCCGACCAATGAGCAGTTCTTC,CASRAGPTNEQFF
TRBV28,.,TRBJ2-3,.,TGTGCCAGCAGTTTGAGGCGGAACTACGCGCCAACTAGCACAGATACGCAGTATTTT,CASSLRRNYAPTSTDTQYF
TRBV12-3/TRBV12-4,once,TRBJ1-2,.,TGTGCCAGCAGAAGGACAGAGAACTATGGCTACACCTTC,CASRRTENYGYTF
TRBV3-1/TRBV3-2,.,TRBJ2-3,TRBD2,TGTGCCAGCTGGGGGGAGGGTTCAGATACGCAGTATTTT,CASWGEGSDTQYF
TRBV5-4,.,TRBJ1-1,TRBD1,TGTGCCAGCAGCGAGGGACAGGTGAACACTGAAGCTTTCTTT,CASSEGQVNTEAFF
TRBV27,once,TRBJ1-1,TRBD1,TGTGCCAGCAATCCGCTCCCGACAGGGGGCGCTTTATGGGCTTTCTTT,CASNPLPTGGALWAFF
TRBV4-2,.,TRBJ2-1,.,TGTGCCAGCAGCCAAGGGTCCAATGAGCAGTTCTTC,CASSQGSNEQFF
TRBV5-4,.,TRBJ1-1,TRBD1,TGTGCCAGCAGTTGGGACAGGGACACTGAAGCTTTCTTT,CASSWDRDTEAFF
TRBV5-5,.,TRBJ2-7,.,TGTGCCAGCAGCCCCCAGGAGGGGAGCTCCTACGAGCAGTACTTC,CASSPQEGSSYEQYF
TRBV28,.,TRBJ2-3,.,TGTGCCAGCAGTCCACCCCAGGGGCATCTAAGCACAGATACGCAGTATTTT,CASSPPQGHLSTDTQYF
TRBV29-1,.,TRBJ2-3,TRBD1,TGCAGCACCTCGGGACAGGGAGGGACAGATACGCAGTATTTT,CSTSGQGGTDTQYF
TRBV19,once,TRBJ2-5,TRBD1,TGTGCCAGTAGTATTTCGGCAGGGGGCTTAGAGACCCAGTACTTC,CASSISAGGLETQYF
TRBV6-6,.,TRBJ1-3,.,TGTGCCAGCGGCGCAGGGGCGAGTGGAAACACCATATATTTT,CASGAGASGNTIYF
TRBV10-1,.,TRBJ1-2,.,TGCGCCAGCAGTGACGATTGGGGTGATGGCTACATCTTC,CASSDDWGDGYIF
TRBV28,.,TRBJ2-1,.,TGTGCCAGCAGTTTACACGACTCCGACAATGAGCAGTTCTTC,CASSLHDSDNEQFF
TRBV11-2,.,TRBJ1-2,.,TGTGCCAGCAGCCTAGGGGTCGGGACCGAGTCTGATGGCTACACCTTC,CASSLGVGTESDGYTF
TRBV2,.,TRBJ2-3,.,TGTGCCAGCAGTGATGGTGGGGTAGGCACAGATACGCAGTATTTT,CASSDGGVGTDTQYF
TRBV6-5,.,TRBJ2-3,.,TGTGCCAGCACCGCCCACGGCACAGATACGCAGTATTTT,CASTAHGTDTQYF
TRBV5-6,.,TRBJ1-1,.,TGTGCCAGCAGCTTGGCCACGGGACGGATGAACACTGAAGCTTTCTTT,CASSLATGRMNTEAFF
TRBV6-5,once,TRBJ2-2,.,TGTGCCAGCAGACCAGACAGCCTTCGGGAGCTGTTTTTT,CASRPDSLRELFF
TRBV10-1,.,TRBJ2-3,TRBD2,TGCGCCAGCAGTGCCGGGACTAAGGGCGGGGATACGCAGTATTTT,CASSAGTKGGDTQYF
TRBV2,.,TRBJ1-3,.,TGTGCCAGCCGCGGTTACACATCTGGAAACACCATATATTTT,CASRGYTSGNTIYF